This is a list of T cell receptor beta chains from one sample in a study of cytomegalovirus exposure and HLA in healthy donors. The table came from immunoSEQ multiplex PCR; TCRdb's copy has only in-frame clones and leaves some out. The table shows tens of thousands of clones, with 70% to 75% occurring only once. Sequenced material: PBMCs. The receptors were sampled from a woman aged 50 to 65 in good health and CMV-seropositive. Both conserved end residues are part of each CDR3. Each record gives: J gene, V gene, CDR3 length, CDR3 protein.

TRBJ2-1	TRBV7-6	15	CASSLVGQGDNEQFF
TRBJ2-7	TRBV29-1	8	CSVGDFNF
TRBJ2-3	TRBV6-5	14	CASSYGGRVDTQYF
TRBJ2-7	TRBV9	17	CASSVDPAGGQLYEQYF
TRBJ1-3	TRBV6-5	15	CASSNRGNAGNTIYF
TRBJ2-2	TRBV30	13	CAWSVRVTGELFF
TRBJ2-3	TRBV7-2	14	CASSLDQGGDTQYF
TRBJ2-5	TRBV9	15	CASSAQGAFPETQYF
TRBJ2-2	TRBV2	16	CASSRRGVSVPGELFF
TRBJ2-4	TRBV5-4	16	CASSFQGDPSKNIQYF
TRBJ1-2	TRBV25-1	17	CASSEFWESGTSYGYTF
TRBJ2-3	TRBV6-4	15	CASSDSTGPGDTQYF
TRBJ2-1	TRBV7-2	12	CASSSRSNEQFF
TRBJ2-3	TRBV30	16	CAWGTGTSGRTDTQYF
TRBJ2-3	TRBV5-5	16	CASSLTASAGTDTQYF
TRBJ2-1	TRBV7-8	15	CASSLLHTSYNEQFF
TRBJ2-3	TRBV29-1	12	CSVEWGADTQYF
TRBJ1-2	TRBV28	13	CASVRATGYGYTF
TRBJ2-3	TRBV29-1	17	CSVEGDSDKPVTDTQYF
TRBJ2-1	TRBV5-1	15	CASHPDSLAGGPKFF
TRBJ1-5	TRBV5-1	13	CASSLVGGQPQHF
TRBJ2-7	TRBV27	17	CASSLRSPRDRDHEQYF
TRBJ2-3	TRBV6-4	14	CASSDERVAGTQYF
TRBJ2-1	TRBV10-1	15	CASSESSGTYNEQFF
TRBJ1-5	TRBV19	13	CASSIDRAQPQHF
TRBJ2-7	TRBV18	15	CASSPLGLAFYEQYF
TRBJ2-7	TRBV14	16	CASSQLPTGWTYEQYF